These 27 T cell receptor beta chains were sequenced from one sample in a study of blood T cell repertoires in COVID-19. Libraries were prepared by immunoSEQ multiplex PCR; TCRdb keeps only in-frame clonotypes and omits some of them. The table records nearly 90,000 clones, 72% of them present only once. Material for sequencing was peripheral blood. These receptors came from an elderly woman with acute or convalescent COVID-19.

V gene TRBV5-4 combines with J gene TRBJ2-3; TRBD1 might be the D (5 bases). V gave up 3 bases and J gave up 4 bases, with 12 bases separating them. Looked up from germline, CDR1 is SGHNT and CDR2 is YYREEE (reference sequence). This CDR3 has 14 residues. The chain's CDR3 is CASSSPGFPDTQYF. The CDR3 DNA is TGTGCCAGCAGCTCACCAGGGTTCCCAGATACGCAGTATTTT. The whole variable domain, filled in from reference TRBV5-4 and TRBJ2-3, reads ETGVTQSPTHLIKTRGQQVTLRCSSQSGHNTVSWYQQALGQGPQFIFQYYREEENGRGNFPPRFSGLQFPNYSSELNVNALELDDSALYLCASSSPGFPDTQYFGPGTRLTVL.

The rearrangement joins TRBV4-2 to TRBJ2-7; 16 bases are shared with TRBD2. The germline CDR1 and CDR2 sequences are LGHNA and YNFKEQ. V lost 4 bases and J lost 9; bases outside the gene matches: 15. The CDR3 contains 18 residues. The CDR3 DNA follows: TGTGCCAGCAGCCCGGGACTAGCGGGGGGGCGTATATCTGCTGGGCAGTACTTC. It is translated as CASSPGLAGGRISAGQYF.

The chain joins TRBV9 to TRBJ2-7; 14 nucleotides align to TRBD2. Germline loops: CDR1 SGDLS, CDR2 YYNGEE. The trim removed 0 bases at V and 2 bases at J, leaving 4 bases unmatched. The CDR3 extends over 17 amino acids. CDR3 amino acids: CASSVGLAGGPTYEQYF. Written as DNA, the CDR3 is TGTGCCAGCAGCGTAGGACTAGCGGGGGGGCCCACCTACGAGCAGTACTTC.

In DNA, the CDR3 is TGTGCCAGCAGCCTAGCAGGGGGCGGAATGAACACTGAAGCTTTCTTT. Translation: CASSLAGGGMNTEAFF. The chain recombines TRBV3-1 (or the pseudogene TRBV3-2) with TRBJ1-1; 8 bases fit TRBD1. V dropped 4 bases and J dropped 0; count of bases not matched to a gene: 7. Germline V gene data show CDR1 as LGHDT and CDR2 as YNNKEL (reference sequence). This CDR3 comprises 16 residues.

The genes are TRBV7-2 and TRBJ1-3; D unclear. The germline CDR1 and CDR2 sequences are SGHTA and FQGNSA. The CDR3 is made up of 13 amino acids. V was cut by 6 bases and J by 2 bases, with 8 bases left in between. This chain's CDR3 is CASSSRTGNTIYF. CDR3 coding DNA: TGTGCCAGCAGTTCCCGTACTGGAAACACCATATATTTT.

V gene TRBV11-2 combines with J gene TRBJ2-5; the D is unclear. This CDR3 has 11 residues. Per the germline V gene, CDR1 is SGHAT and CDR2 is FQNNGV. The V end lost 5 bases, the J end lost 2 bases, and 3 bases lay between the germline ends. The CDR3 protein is CASSTQETQYF. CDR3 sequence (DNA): TGTGCCAGCAGCACTCAAGAGACCCAGTACTTC.

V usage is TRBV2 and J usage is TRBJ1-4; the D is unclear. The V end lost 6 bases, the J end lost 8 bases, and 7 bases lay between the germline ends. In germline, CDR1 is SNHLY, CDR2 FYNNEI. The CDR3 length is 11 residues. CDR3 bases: TGTGCCAGCAGCTCTCTCGAAAAACTGTTTTTT. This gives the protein CASSSLEKLFF.

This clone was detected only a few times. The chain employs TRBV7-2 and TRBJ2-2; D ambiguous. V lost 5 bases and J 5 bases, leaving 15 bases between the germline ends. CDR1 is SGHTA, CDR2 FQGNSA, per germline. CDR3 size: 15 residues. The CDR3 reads CASSLAISVTGELFF. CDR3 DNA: TGTGCCAGCAGCCTGGCCATATCAGTTACCGGGGAGCTGTTTTTT.

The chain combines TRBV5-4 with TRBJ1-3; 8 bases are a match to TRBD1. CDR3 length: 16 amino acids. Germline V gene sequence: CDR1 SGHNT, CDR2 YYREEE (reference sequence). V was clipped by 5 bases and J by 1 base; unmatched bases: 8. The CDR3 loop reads CASSTGGASSGNTIYF. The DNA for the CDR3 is TGTGCCAGCAGTACAGGGGGGGCTAGTTCTGGAAACACCATATATTTT. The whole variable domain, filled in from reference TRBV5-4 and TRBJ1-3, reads ETGVTQSPTHLIKTRGQQVTLRCSSQSGHNTVSWYQQALGQGPQFIFQYYREEENGRGNFPPRFSGLQFPNYSSELNVNALELDDSALYLCASSTGGASSGNTIYFGEGSWLTVV.

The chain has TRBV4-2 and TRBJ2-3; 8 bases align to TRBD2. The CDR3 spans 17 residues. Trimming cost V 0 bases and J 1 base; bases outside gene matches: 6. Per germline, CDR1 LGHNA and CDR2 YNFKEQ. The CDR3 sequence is CASSQDLRRGGTDTQYF. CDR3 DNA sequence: TGTGCCAGCAGCCAAGATCTCAGGCGGGGGGGCACAGATACGCAGTATTTT.

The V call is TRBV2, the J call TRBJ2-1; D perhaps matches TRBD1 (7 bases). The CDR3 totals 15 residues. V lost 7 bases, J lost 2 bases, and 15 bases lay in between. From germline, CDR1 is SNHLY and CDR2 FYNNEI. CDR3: CASKLDRRAYNEQFF. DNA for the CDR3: TGTGCCAGCAAGCTGGACAGGAGGGCCTACAATGAGCAGTTCTTC. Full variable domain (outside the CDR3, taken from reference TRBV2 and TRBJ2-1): EPEVTQTPSHQVTQMGQEVILRCVPISNHLYFYWYRQILGQKVEFLVSFYNNEISEKSEIFDDQFSVERPDGSNFTLKIRSTKLEDSAMYFCASKLDRRAYNEQFFGPGTRLTVL.

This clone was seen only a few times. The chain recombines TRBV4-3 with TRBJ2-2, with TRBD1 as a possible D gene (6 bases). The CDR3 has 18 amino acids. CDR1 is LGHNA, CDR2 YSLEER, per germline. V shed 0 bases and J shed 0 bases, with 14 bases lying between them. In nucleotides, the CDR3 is TGCGCCAGCAGCCAAGAGGTTCAGAGGACAGCGAACACCGGGGAGCTGTTTTTT. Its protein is CASSQEVQRTANTGELFF.

CDR3 residues: CASREQGASYNSPLHF. DNA for the CDR3: TGTGCCAGTAGGGAACAGGGGGCCTCCTATAATTCACCCCTCCACTTT. V is TRBV19 and J is TRBJ1-6; 9 nucleotides agree with TRBD1. V was pared by 6 bases and J by 0 bases, with 3 bases of the junction left unmatched. This CDR3 region has 16 residues. CDR1 and CDR2 from the germline V gene are LNHDA and SQIVND (reference sequence).

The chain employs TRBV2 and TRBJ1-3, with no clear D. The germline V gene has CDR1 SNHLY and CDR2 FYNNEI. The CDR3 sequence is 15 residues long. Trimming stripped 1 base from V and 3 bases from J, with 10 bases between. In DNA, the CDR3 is TGTGCCAGCAGTGAAGGCCCCCACAGTGGAAACACCATATATTTT. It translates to CASSEGPHSGNTIYF.

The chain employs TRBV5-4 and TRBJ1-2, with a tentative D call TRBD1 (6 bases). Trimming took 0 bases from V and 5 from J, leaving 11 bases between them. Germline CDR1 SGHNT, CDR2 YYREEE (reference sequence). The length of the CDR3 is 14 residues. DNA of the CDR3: TGTGCCAGCAGCTTGGGCAGGGGCAGGTATGGCTACACCTTC. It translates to CASSLGRGRYGYTF.

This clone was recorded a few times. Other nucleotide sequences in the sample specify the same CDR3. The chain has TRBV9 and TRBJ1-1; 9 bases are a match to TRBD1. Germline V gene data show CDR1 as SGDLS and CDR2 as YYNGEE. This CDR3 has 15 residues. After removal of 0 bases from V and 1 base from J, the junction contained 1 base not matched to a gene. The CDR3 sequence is CASSVGTGANTEAFF. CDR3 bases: TGTGCCAGCAGCGTAGGGACAGGGGCGAACACTGAAGCTTTCTTT.

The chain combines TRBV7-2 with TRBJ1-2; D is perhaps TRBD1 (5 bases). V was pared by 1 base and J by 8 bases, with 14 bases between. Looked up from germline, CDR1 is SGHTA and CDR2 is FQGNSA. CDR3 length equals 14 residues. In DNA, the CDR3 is TGTGCCAGCAGCTTAGTCCGGGGGGATCGCGGCTACACCTTC. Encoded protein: CASSLVRGDRGYTF.

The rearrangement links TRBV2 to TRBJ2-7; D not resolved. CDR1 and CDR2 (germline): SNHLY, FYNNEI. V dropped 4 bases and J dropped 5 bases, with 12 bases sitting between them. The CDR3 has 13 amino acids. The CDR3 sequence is CASSGYLGNEQYF. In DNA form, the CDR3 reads TGTGCCAGCAGTGGTTACTTGGGCAACGAGCAGTACTTC. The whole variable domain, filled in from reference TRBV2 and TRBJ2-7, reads EPEVTQTPSHQVTQMGQEVILRCVPISNHLYFYWYRQILGQKVEFLVSFYNNEISEKSEIFDDQFSVERPDGSNFTLKIRSTKLEDSAMYFCASSGYLGNEQYFGPGTRLTVT.

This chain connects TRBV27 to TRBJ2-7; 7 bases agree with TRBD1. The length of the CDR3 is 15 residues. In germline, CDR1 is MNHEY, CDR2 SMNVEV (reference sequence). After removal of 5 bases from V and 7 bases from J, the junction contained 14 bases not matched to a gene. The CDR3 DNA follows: TGTGCCAGCAGTCAACAGGGGTTTTTGTCGTGGGAGCAGTACTTC. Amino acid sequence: CASSQQGFLSWEQYF.

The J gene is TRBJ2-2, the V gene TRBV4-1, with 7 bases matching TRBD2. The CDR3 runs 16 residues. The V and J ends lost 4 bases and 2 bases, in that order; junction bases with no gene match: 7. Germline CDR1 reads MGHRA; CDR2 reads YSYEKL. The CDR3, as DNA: TGCGCCAGCAGCCCTGGAAGCGGGGAAAACACCGGGGAGCTGTTTTTT. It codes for CASSPGSGENTGELFF.

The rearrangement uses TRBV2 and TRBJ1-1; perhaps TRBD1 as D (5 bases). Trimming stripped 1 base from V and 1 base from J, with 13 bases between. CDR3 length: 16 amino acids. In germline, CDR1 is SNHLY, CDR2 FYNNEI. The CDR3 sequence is CASSEERQFWNTEAFF. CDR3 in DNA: TGTGCCAGCAGTGAAGAAAGACAGTTCTGGAACACTGAAGCTTTCTTT.

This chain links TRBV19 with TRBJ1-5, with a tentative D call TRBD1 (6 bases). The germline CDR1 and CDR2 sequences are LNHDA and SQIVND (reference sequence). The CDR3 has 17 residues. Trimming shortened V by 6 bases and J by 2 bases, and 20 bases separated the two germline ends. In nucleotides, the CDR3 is TGTGCCAGTAGCCAAACCCAGGGGCGTTTTGGCAATCAGCCCCAGCATTTT. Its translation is CASSQTQGRFGNQPQHF. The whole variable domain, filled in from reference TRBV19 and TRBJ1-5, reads DGGITQSPKYLFRKEGQNVTLSCEQNLNHDAMYWYRQDPGQGLRLIYYSQIVNDFQKGDIAEGYSVSREKKESFPLTVTSAQKNPTAFYLCASSQTQGRFGNQPQHFGDGTRLSIL.

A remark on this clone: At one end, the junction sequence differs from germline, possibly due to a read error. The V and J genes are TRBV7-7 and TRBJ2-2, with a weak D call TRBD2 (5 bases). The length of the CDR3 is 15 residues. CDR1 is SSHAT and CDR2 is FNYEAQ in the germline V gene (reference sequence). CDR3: CASSSTGSNTGELFF. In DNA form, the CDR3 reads TGTGCTAGCAGCTCTACGGGATCGAACACCGGGGAGCTGTTTTTT. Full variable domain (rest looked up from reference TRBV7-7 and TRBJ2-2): GAGVSQSPRYKVTKRGQDVTLRCDPISSHATLYWYQQALGQGPEFLTYFNYEAQPDKSGLPSDRFSAERPEGSISTLTIQRTEQRDSAMYRCASSSTGSNTGELFFGEGSRLTVL.

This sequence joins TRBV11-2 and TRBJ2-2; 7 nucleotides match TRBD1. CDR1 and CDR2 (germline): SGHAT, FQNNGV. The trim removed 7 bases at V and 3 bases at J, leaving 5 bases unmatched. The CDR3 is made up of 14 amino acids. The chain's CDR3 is CASTLQGDTGELFF. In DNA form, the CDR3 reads TGTGCCAGCACCCTTCAGGGGGACACCGGGGAGCTGTTTTTT.

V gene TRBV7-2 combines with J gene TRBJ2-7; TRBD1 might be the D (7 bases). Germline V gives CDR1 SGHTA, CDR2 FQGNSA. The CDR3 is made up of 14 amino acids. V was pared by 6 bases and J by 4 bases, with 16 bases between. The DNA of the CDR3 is TGTGCCAGCAGACCAGGGGGGTTCGAGTACGAGCAGTACTTC. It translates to CASRPGGFEYEQYF.

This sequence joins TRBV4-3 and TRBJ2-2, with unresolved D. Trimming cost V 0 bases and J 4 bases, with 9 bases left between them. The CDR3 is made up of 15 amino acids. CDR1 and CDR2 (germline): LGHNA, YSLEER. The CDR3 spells CASSQDGRSTGELFF. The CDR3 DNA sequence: TGCGCCAGCAGCCAAGATGGCAGAAGCACCGGGGAGCTGTTTTTT.

The CDR3 sequence: CASSLQGGTQKIYTF. CDR3 nucleotides: TGTGCCAGCAGCCTCCAGGGGGGCACCCAAAAGATCTACACCTTC. The chain is built from TRBV3-1 (or the pseudogene TRBV3-2) and TRBJ1-2, with 7 bases aligning to TRBD1. The CDR3 runs to 15 residues. The J segment lost 10 bases and the V segment lost 4 bases, leaving 15 bases of the junction unmatched. Germline V gene lookup returns CDR1 LGHDT and CDR2 YNNKEL (reference sequence).